This TCR beta chain stems from a study of blood T cell repertoires in COVID-19. Study context: Researchers got acute and convalescent COVID-19 samples from the United States, Italy and Spain. PBMCs, B-cell-depleted T cells, or T cells were the source of the cDNA or gDNA that made up the material.

Study processing details: Reference gene primers were amplified, and this amplification served to estimate nucleated cell counts. Sequencing used immunoSEQ multiplex PCR; TCRdb keeps in-frame clones, though not all of them. The V and J calls and clone size were taken over from that table, and D and trimming were inferred from the DNA. The data show fewer than 250,000 clones, with approximately 84% seen just once and approximately 1.9% held by the top ten. The CDR3 is made up of 17 amino acids. Losses at the gene ends were 7 bases for V and 2 bases for J; bases not matched to a gene: 12. The germline V gene has CDR1 SGDLS and CDR2 YYNGEE.

The chain couples TRBV9 to TRBJ2-1; 10 bases match TRBD2. The receptor comes from a woman aged 80 or over with acute or convalescent COVID-19. The sequencing sample was made of peripheral blood. The CDR3 DNA sequence: TGTGCCAGCGCCGGGACTAGCGATACGAGGGCCTACAATGAGCAGTTCTTC. It codes for CASAGTSDTRAYNEQFF.